This record covers a single TCR beta chain. Its antigen remains unidentified. No base-level quality is on record; no much larger clone is a single base apart. This sample is drawn from a study of T-cell reconstitution after alpha-beta-depleted transplantation in children (dated by TCRdb to about 2016). The study in broad terms: Using TCR repertoire profiling, the study followed T-cell immune reconstitution in a quantitative way in children after TCRalphabeta/CD19-depleted allogeneic hematopoietic cell transplantation.

The library was built by means of PCR. Sequencing used an Illumina HiSeq 2500. To normalize quantification of the TCRbeta repertoire, the TCR libraries were built with molecular barcoding that relied on unique molecular identifiers. TCRdb reanalyzed the raw reads on its own, using fastp at Q25 for trimming and MiXCR for clone calling, and kept in-frame beta chains. Here each entry gathers all rows of one CDR3 protein and keeps the most common genes and DNA. The sample has 360,000 or so distinct CDR3 sequences on record, roughly 20% of them singletons. The ten largest account for 3.8% of the sample. The sequence came from a human donor who donated a stem cell graft to a child with acute myeloid leukemia. This specimen consisted of PBMCs from the stem cell graft donor, obtained from the stem cell graft.

The nucleotides read TGTGCCAGCAGTTCCGGGGGCGCCGGCGAGCAGTACTTC. This is translated as CASSSGGAGEQYF. The V and J genes are TRBV28 and TRBJ2-7; the D segment may tentatively be TRBD1 or TRBD2, each giving 6 matched bases. The CDR3 goes from the cysteine to the phenylalanine over 13 residues. Only the CDR3 DNA is retained, 39 bases long and in frame from the first base. CDR1 is given as MDHEN and CDR2 as SYDVKM, both from the germline V gene. V is pared back by 4 bases and J by 6 bases, with 13 bases lying between the germline termini. The full variable domain, completed from the reference TRBV28 and TRBJ2-7 proteins outside the CDR3, reads DVKVTQSSRYLVKRTGEKVFLECVQDMDHENMFWYRQDPGLGLRLIYFSYDVKMKEKGDIPEGYSVSREKKERFSLILESASTNQTSMYLCASSSGGAGEQYFGPGTRLTVT.